This T cell receptor (beta chain) was found in a study of T cell repertoires in cytomegalovirus infection. In the study overall: Public signatures in TCR beta pointed to CMV infection and matching HLA type.

This clonotype was observed a few times. Its matching antigen is unknown. V shed 4 bases and J 5 bases; nucleotides not matched to a gene: 16. This CDR3 contains 19 residues. One entry per CDR3 protein, called by TCRdb with MiXCR from the reads. The sample comprises roughly 920,000 distinct CDR3 sequences, 31% of which are singletons, and 10% to 15% rests with the top ten. The chain has TRBV12-3 or TRBV12-4 and TRBJ2-5, with 13 nucleotides matching TRBD2. The source material was cultured CD8+ T cells from PBMCs, sampled from culture after CMV antigen stimulation. This clonotype was obtained from a human donor in good health (CMV status not recorded). Some clones in this sample may be carry-over from other donors' samples. The CDR3 spells CASSSLPTSGGPSGETQYF. The CDR3, as DNA: TGTGCCAGCAGTTCCCTCCCGACTAGCGGGGGGCCCTCCGGGGAGACCCAGTACTTC.